Each of the 6 T cell receptor beta chains below was sequenced from the same sample in a study of cytomegalovirus exposure and HLA in healthy donors. Use of 60 Vbeta and 13 Jbeta primers characterized the PCR. Data came from immunoSEQ multiplex PCR; TCRdb stores just in-frame clones and leaves some out. The table includes 85,000 to 100,000 clones, roughly 79% detected once. Sequences were obtained from PBMCs. These receptors were collected from a woman aged 40 to 50 in good health and CMV-seronegative.

This sequence joins TRBV6-5 and TRBJ1-1, with D unclear. The CDR3 contains 14 residues. CDR1 MNHEY and CDR2 SVGAGI come from the germline V gene. Trimming removed 0 bases at V and 0 bases at J, with 5 bases between. CDR3 sequence reads: CASSYSSLNTEAFF. CDR3 in DNA: TGTGCCAGCAGTTACTCGAGTCTGAACACTGAAGCTTTCTTT.

The CDR3 protein is CASSHADRNNQPQHF. The CDR3 DNA reads as TGTGCCAGCAGCCACGCAGACAGAAACAATCAGCCCCAGCATTTT. The V gene is TRBV7-2, the J gene TRBJ1-5; D perhaps matches TRBD1 (5 bases). CDR3 length: 15 residues. Germline V gives CDR1 SGHTA, CDR2 FQGNSA. Trimming took off 5 bases at V and 3 bases at J, with 14 bases between the two ends.

This clone was seen a few times. V and J are TRBV7-2 and TRBJ1-2; TRBD1 agrees at 8 bases. CDR3 length equals 19 residues. V shed 5 bases and J 0 bases; nucleotides not matched to a gene: 17. Germline loops: CDR1 SGHTA, CDR2 FQGNSA. The CDR3 DNA reads TGTGCCAGCAGCCACGGTGCTTCTAGGACAGGGACAGCTAACTATGGCTACACCTTC. Translated, it gives CASSHGASRTGTANYGYTF.

The CDR3 reads CASRRQTAETQYF. CDR3 nucleotide sequence: TGTGCCAGCAGAAGACAGACAGCGGAGACCCAGTACTTC. V usage is TRBV2 and J usage is TRBJ2-5, with a weak D call TRBD1 (5 bases). The CDR3 sequence is 13 residues long. Germline V gene lookup returns CDR1 SNHLY and CDR2 FYNNEI. V lost 6 bases, J lost 5 bases, and 13 bases lay in between.

The J gene is TRBJ1-2, the V gene TRBV5-1; TRBD1 agrees at 7 bases. The CDR3 covers 13 residues. From germline, CDR1 is SGHRS and CDR2 YFSETQ. With 3 bases clipped from V and 3 bases from J, the junction kept 2 bases outside the gene matches. The CDR3 loop is CASSSGTDYGYTF. CDR3 DNA sequence: TGCGCCAGCAGCTCCGGGACAGACTATGGCTACACCTTC.

This clone has more than one count but fewer than ten. J is TRBJ2-3 and V is TRBV5-1; tentative D call: TRBD2 (6 bases). The CDR3 is made up of 17 amino acids. V lost 1 base to trimming and J lost 0 bases, with 15 bases between them. In germline, CDR1 is SGHRS, CDR2 YFSETQ. The CDR3 is CASSLSPSVTSTDTQYF. The CDR3 DNA reads TGCGCCAGCAGCTTGTCCCCTAGCGTAACTAGCACAGATACGCAGTATTTT.